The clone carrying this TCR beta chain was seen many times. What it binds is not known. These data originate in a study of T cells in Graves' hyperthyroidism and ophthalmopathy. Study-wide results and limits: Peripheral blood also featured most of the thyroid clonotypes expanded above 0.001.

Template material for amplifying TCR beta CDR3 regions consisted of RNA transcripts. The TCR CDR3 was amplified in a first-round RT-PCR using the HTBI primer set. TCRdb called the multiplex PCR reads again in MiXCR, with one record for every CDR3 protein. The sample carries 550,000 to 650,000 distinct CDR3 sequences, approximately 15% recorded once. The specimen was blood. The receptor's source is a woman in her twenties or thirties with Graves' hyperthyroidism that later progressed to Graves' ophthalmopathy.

CDR3 region: CASSNTGDTEAFF. The CDR3 nucleotides are TGTGCCAGTAGTAATACAGGGGACACTGAAGCTTTCTTT. This chain uses TRBV19 with TRBJ1-1; 7 bases align to TRBD1. Losses at the gene ends were 4 bases for V and 3 bases for J; bases not matched to a gene: 2. The CDR3 contains 13 residues. Germline V CDR1 and CDR2: LNHDA, SQIVND (reference sequence).